The rows below give T cell receptor beta chains drawn from one sample of a study of memory CD4+ T cells and cytomegalovirus serostatus. Only in-frame clones appear in the TCRdb table, and some are missing; sequencing was by immunoSEQ multiplex PCR. The sample yields under 80,000 clones, around 78% seen once. Sequencing was performed on memory CD4+ T cells from blood. The origin of the receptors is an adult in good health and CMV-seropositive. Each CDR3 is given with its conserved first and last residue. A D gene is named only where the DNA matches it firmly. Where a row states a size, it is once, few, many or the class of an expanded clone; other rows omit it.

clone size: -; D gene: -; J gene: TRBJ1-1; V gene: TRBV2; CDR3 DNA: TGTGCCAGCAGTAGGGGACCGGGGGAAAACACTGAAGCTTTCTTT; CDR3 protein: CASSRGPGENTEAFF
clone size: -; D gene: -; J gene: TRBJ2-2; V gene: TRBV5-1; CDR3 DNA: TGCGCCAGCAGCTTGAACGGGGATGTGGCCGGGGAGCTGTTTTTT; CDR3 protein: CASSLNGDVAGELFF
clone size: -; D gene: TRBD1; J gene: TRBJ2-1; V gene: TRBV19; CDR3 DNA: TGTGCCAGTAGTAACCTTGGGGGGGACAGGGGGCGCCGTGGTGAGCAGTTCTTC; CDR3 protein: CASSNLGGDRGRRGEQFF
clone size: -; D gene: -; J gene: TRBJ1-3; V gene: TRBV9; CDR3 DNA: TGTGCCAGCAGCGTAGCTGGAGACAGGTTGAGGTCTGGAAACACCATATATTTT; CDR3 protein: CASSVAGDRLRSGNTIYF
clone size: -; D gene: TRBD2; J gene: TRBJ2-1; V gene: TRBV28; CDR3 DNA: TGTGCCAGCAGTTTAATAGCGGGGGGCTCCTACAATGAGCAGTTCTTC; CDR3 protein: CASSLIAGGSYNEQFF
clone size: -; D gene: -; J gene: TRBJ1-1; V gene: TRBV28; CDR3 DNA: TGTGCCAGCATATCGGCAGCTGAAGCTTTCTTT; CDR3 protein: CASISAAEAFF
clone size: -; D gene: -; J gene: TRBJ1-4; V gene: TRBV19; CDR3 DNA: TGTGCCAGTAGTATCCAGGGAACTAATGAAAAACTGTTTTTT; CDR3 protein: CASSIQGTNEKLFF
clone size: few; D gene: -; J gene: TRBJ1-3; V gene: TRBV9; CDR3 DNA: TGTGCCAGCAGCCCACAGGCTTTTGGAAACACCATATATTTT; CDR3 protein: CASSPQAFGNTIYF
clone size: -; D gene: -; J gene: TRBJ1-2; V gene: TRBV4-3; CDR3 DNA: TGCGCCAGCAGACCGACAGACAGCTCCAACTATGGCTACACCTTC; CDR3 protein: CASRPTDSSNYGYTF
clone size: -; D gene: -; J gene: TRBJ1-4; V gene: TRBV30; CDR3 DNA: TGTGCCTGGAGGACCCAGGGTACAGCTAATGAAAAACTGTTTTTT; CDR3 protein: CAWRTQGTANEKLFF
clone size: -; D gene: TRBD1; J gene: TRBJ1-2; V gene: TRBV9; CDR3 DNA: TGTGCCAGCAGCGTCACTACAGGGGGCGATGGCTACACCTTC; CDR3 protein: CASSVTTGGDGYTF
clone size: few; D gene: TRBD1; J gene: TRBJ2-3; V gene: TRBV27; CDR3 DNA: TGTGCCAGCGGGCGGTATTACGGACAGGGTACAGATACGCAGTATTTT; CDR3 protein: CASGRYYGQGTDTQYF
clone size: -; D gene: -; J gene: TRBJ2-1; V gene: TRBV25-1; CDR3 DNA: TGTGCCAGCAGTGAATCGGGCGACTTGAATGAGCAGTTCTTC; CDR3 protein: CASSESGDLNEQFF
clone size: few; D gene: -; J gene: TRBJ1-5; V gene: TRBV2; CDR3 DNA: TGTGCCAGCAGGTCGGACAGATCCGGCAATCAGCCCCAGCATTTT; CDR3 protein: CASRSDRSGNQPQHF
clone size: -; D gene: -; J gene: TRBJ2-6; V gene: TRBV5-1; CDR3 DNA: TGCGCCAGCAGGCGCAGGGACGGCAGTTCTGGGGCCAACGTCCTGACTTTC; CDR3 protein: CASRRRDGSSGANVLTF
clone size: -; D gene: -; J gene: TRBJ2-2; V gene: TRBV2; CDR3 DNA: TGTGCCAGCAGTGAAGCGACATTGAACACCGGGGAGCTGTTTTTT; CDR3 protein: CASSEATLNTGELFF
clone size: -; D gene: TRBD1; J gene: TRBJ1-4; V gene: TRBV5-1; CDR3 DNA: TGCGCCAGCAGCTGGGACAGGGGCTTAGGCGAAAAACTGTTTTTT; CDR3 protein: CASSWDRGLGEKLFF
clone size: -; D gene: -; J gene: TRBJ1-4; V gene: TRBV7-9; CDR3 DNA: TGTGCCAGCAGCTTCGCGGGTAATGAAAAACTGTTTTTT; CDR3 protein: CASSFAGNEKLFF
clone size: -; D gene: -; J gene: TRBJ1-2; V gene: TRBV11-2; CDR3 DNA: TGTGCCAGCAGCTTGGCAGGGGAGGTGGGCTACACCTTC; CDR3 protein: CASSLAGEVGYTF
clone size: few; D gene: -; J gene: TRBJ1-1; V gene: TRBV29-1; CDR3 DNA: TGCAGCGTTGTCGTCACGAACACTGAAGCTTTCTTT; CDR3 protein: CSVVVTNTEAFF
clone size: -; D gene: TRBD1; J gene: TRBJ1-2; V gene: TRBV29-1; CDR3 DNA: TGCAGCGTTGGTCCAGGGACAGGGGATGGCTACACCTTC; CDR3 protein: CSVGPGTGDGYTF
clone size: -; D gene: -; J gene: TRBJ1-2; V gene: TRBV11-3; CDR3 DNA: TGTGCCAGCAGCTTAGATCCCGGGGGACCCAACACCTTC; CDR3 protein: CASSLDPGGPNTF
clone size: -; D gene: -; J gene: TRBJ1-2; V gene: TRBV29-1; CDR3 DNA: TGCAGCGGAGGGGAGACCTCCTATGGCTACACCTTC; CDR3 protein: CSGGETSYGYTF
clone size: -; D gene: -; J gene: TRBJ2-5; V gene: TRBV2; CDR3 DNA: TGTGCCAGCAGTAGTTCCTCGAGCTCGAGGGAGACCCAGTACTTC; CDR3 protein: CASSSSSSSRETQYF
clone size: -; D gene: TRBD2; J gene: TRBJ2-2; V gene: TRBV6-1; CDR3 DNA: TGTGCCAGCAGTGAGGCCGCGGGAGGATCCACCGGGGAGCTGTTTTTT; CDR3 protein: CASSEAAGGSTGELFF
clone size: once; D gene: -; J gene: TRBJ2-1; V gene: TRBV27; CDR3 DNA: TGTGCCAGCAGTCTATTAGCGGTCCAGGTCAATGAGCAGTTCTTC; CDR3 protein: CASSLLAVQVNEQFF
clone size: -; D gene: TRBD1; J gene: TRBJ1-2; V gene: TRBV2; CDR3 DNA: TGTGCCAGCAGCAGAGACAGGGGTTACTATAGCTACACCTTC; CDR3 protein: CASSRDRGYYSYTF
clone size: -; D gene: -; J gene: TRBJ1-4; V gene: TRBV6-1; CDR3 DNA: TGTGCCAGCAGTGAAGCGGGGGCGGGAATTGGTGAAAAACTGTTTTTT; CDR3 protein: CASSEAGAGIGEKLFF
clone size: -; D gene: TRBD1; J gene: TRBJ2-1; V gene: TRBV5-1; CDR3 DNA: TGCGCCAGCAGCTTGCGGGCAACGGGACAGGGTTTGAATGAGCAGTTCTTC; CDR3 protein: CASSLRATGQGLNEQFF
clone size: once; D gene: -; J gene: TRBJ2-1; V gene: TRBV19; CDR3 DNA: TGTGCCAGTACTCCGGAGAGGGGTCCGAGGGTCAATGAGCAGTTCTTC; CDR3 protein: CASTPERGPRVNEQFF
clone size: -; D gene: -; J gene: TRBJ1-5; V gene: TRBV4-2; CDR3 DNA: TGTGCCAGCAGCCAGGACAGCAATCAGCCCCAGCATTTT; CDR3 protein: CASSQDSNQPQHF
clone size: once; D gene: -; J gene: TRBJ2-2; V gene: TRBV29-1; CDR3 DNA: TGCAGCGTTGAAAATCCGGGCACCGGGGAGCTGTTTTTT; CDR3 protein: CSVENPGTGELFF
clone size: -; D gene: -; J gene: TRBJ2-3; V gene: TRBV2; CDR3 DNA: TGTGCCAGCACCGGGACTGGGTTTGGTGAGCAGTATTTT; CDR3 protein: CASTGTGFGEQYF
clone size: -; D gene: TRBD2; J gene: TRBJ2-7; V gene: TRBV5-1; CDR3 DNA: TGCGCCAGCAGCTCCCTACAGACGGGGGGAGTCCCCGAGCAGTACTTC; CDR3 protein: CASSSLQTGGVPEQYF
clone size: -; D gene: TRBD2; J gene: TRBJ2-5; V gene: TRBV5-6; CDR3 DNA: TGTGCCAGCAGCGCGGGGACTAGCGGGGGGCCGGGAGAGACCCAGTACTTC; CDR3 protein: CASSAGTSGGPGETQYF
clone size: -; D gene: -; J gene: TRBJ1-1; V gene: TRBV6-1; CDR3 DNA: TGTGCCAGCACGCAAAGGGGAGGGGGAGTCACTGAAGCTTTCTTT; CDR3 protein: CASTQRGGGVTEAFF